The 17 T cell receptor beta chains below come from one sample, sequenced in a study of beta chain features in type 1 diabetes. The whole isolated RNA underwent reverse transcription, so sequencing captured expressed TCRB transcripts. Data came from immunoSEQ multiplex PCR; TCRdb stores just in-frame clones and leaves some out. Of about 360,000 clones listed, 10% to 15% are singletons. Sequencing was done on a sample of naive CD4+ T cells from blood. These receptors came from a man aged 18 to 29 in good health.

The V gene is TRBV30, the J gene TRBJ1-2; possibly TRBD1 for D (5 bases). The CDR3 is 13 amino acids. The germline gives CDR1 GTSNPN, CDR2 SVGIG (reference sequence). V was shortened by 3 bases and J by 4 bases, with 12 bases between the two germline ends. The chain's CDR3 is CAWRQGGPYGYTF. CDR3 sequence (DNA): TGTGCCTGGAGGCAGGGAGGGCCCTATGGCTACACCTTC.

This clone was seen a handful of times. V is TRBV15 and J is TRBJ1-5, with a possible D match to TRBD1 (5 bases). Germline CDR1 is LNHNV and CDR2 is YYDKDF (reference sequence). V gave up 5 bases and J gave up 2 bases, with 16 bases separating them. The CDR3 loop spans 16 amino acids. The CDR3, as DNA: TGTGCCACCAGCTGGGGCACAGGAGTTGGCAATCAGCCCCAGCATTTT. Translated, it gives CATSWGTGVGNQPQHF.

The chain joins TRBV28 to TRBJ2-5; the D is unclear. Germline loops: CDR1 MDHEN, CDR2 SYDVKM. The CDR3 has 12 residues. V was shortened by 6 bases and J by 2 bases, with 7 bases between the two germline ends. The CDR3 DNA reads as TGTGCCAGCAGGGGCTTACAAGAGACCCAGTACTTC. It is translated as CASRGLQETQYF.

This clone has only a few counts. The chain carries TRBV11-2 and TRBJ2-5, with no clear D. Trimming removed 5 bases from V and 2 bases from J, with 12 bases in between. Germline V gene lookup returns CDR1 SGHAT and CDR2 FQNNGV. The CDR3 covers 14 residues. CDR3 region: CASSPLRRQETQYF. The DNA for the CDR3 is TGTGCCAGCAGCCCTCTGCGGAGACAAGAGACCCAGTACTTC. Full variable domain (rest looked up from reference TRBV11-2 and TRBJ2-5): EAGVAQSPRYKIIEKRQSVAFWCNPISGHATLYWYQQILGQGPKLLIQFQNNGVVDDSQLPKDRFSAERLKGVDSTLKIQPAKLEDSAVYLCASSPLRRQETQYFGPGTRLLVL.

The rearrangement uses TRBV7-9 and TRBJ1-2; D is possibly TRBD1 (6 bases). The germline V and J ends were trimmed by 3 bases and 2 bases, with 7 bases remaining between them. Germline V gene lookup returns CDR1 SEHNR and CDR2 FQNEAQ (reference sequence). The CDR3 length is 13 residues. CDR3 residues: CASSFGQNYGYTF. The CDR3 region has the DNA TGTGCCAGCAGCTTCGGACAGAACTATGGCTACACCTTC.

The V call is TRBV4-3, the J call TRBJ2-5; D gene ambiguous. The better agreement between TRBJ2-7 and the DNA end casts doubt on the J call. Germline lookup yields CDR1 LGHNA and CDR2 YSLEER. There are 13 residues in the CDR3. The CDR3 coding sequence is TGCGCCAGCAGCCACCACCCCGGGTACGAGCAGTACTTC. As protein: CASSHHPGYEQYF.

Note on this clone: A read error may produce the germline difference seen at one junction end. The gene calls are TRBV7-8 and TRBJ2-1; D is perhaps TRBD2 (5 bases). CDR1 and CDR2 (germline): SGHVS, FQNEAQ. The CDR3 runs to 15 residues. CDR3 sequence (DNA): TGTGCCAGCACCTTAAACCCCGGCCGGCGGGATGAGCAGTTCTTC. It encodes CASTLNPGRRDEQFF.

The CDR3 loop is CASSSLDRSYNEQFF. DNA for the CDR3: TGTGCCAGCAGCTCCCTCGACAGGTCCTACAATGAGCAGTTCTTC. This chain connects TRBV11-2 to TRBJ2-1; tentatively, D is TRBD1 (6 bases). V was shortened by 4 bases and J by 1 base, with 11 bases between the two germline ends. In germline, CDR1 is SGHAT, CDR2 FQNNGV. This CDR3 region has 15 residues.

The genes are TRBV30 and TRBJ1-5; D possibly corresponds to TRBD1 (5 bases). This CDR3 has 13 amino acids. Trimming took 4 bases from V and 4 from J, leaving 11 bases between them. Germline V lookup: CDR1 GTSNPN, CDR2 SVGIG (reference sequence). Written as DNA, the CDR3 is TGTGCCTGGACTCGACAGCCTAATCAGCCCCAGCATTTT. Translating gives CAWTRQPNQPQHF. Using reference TRBV30 and TRBJ1-5 for the parts outside the CDR3, the full variable domain is SQTIHQWPATLVQPVGSPLSLECTVEGTSNPNLYWYRQAAGRGLQLLFYSVGIGQISSEVPQNLSASRPQDRQFILSSKKLLLSDSGFYLCAWTRQPNQPQHFGDGTRLSIL.

The chain recombines TRBV6-5 with TRBJ2-5, with D perhaps TRBD2 (5 bases). CDR1 and CDR2 (germline): MNHEY, SVGAGI. Trimming removed 2 bases at V and 7 bases at J, with 20 bases between. This CDR3 is built from 16 residues. CDR3 loop: CASSYPKDGLRGTQYF. For the CDR3, the DNA is TGTGCCAGCAGTTACCCAAAGGACGGGCTCCGGGGGACCCAGTACTTC.

This clone occurred a few times. Other DNA sequences in this specimen translate into the identical CDR3. This chain links TRBV7-2 with TRBJ2-7, with 12 bases identical to TRBD2. The CDR3 extends over 15 amino acids. The trim removed 3 bases at V and 2 bases at J, leaving 2 bases unmatched. Germline V gene lookup returns CDR1 SGHTA and CDR2 FQGNSA. The CDR3, as DNA: TGTGCCAGCAGCTTGAGACTAGCGGGGGCCTACGAGCAGTACTTC. Its protein product is CASSLRLAGAYEQYF.

This clone was seen a few times. This rearrangement joins TRBV28 to TRBJ1-2, with D perhaps matching TRBD1 (6 bases). The CDR3 consists of 12 residues. The germline V gene has CDR1 MDHEN and CDR2 SYDVKM. Trimming cost V 6 bases and J 8 bases, with 13 bases left between them. The CDR3 sequence: CASSGSTGGYTF. The CDR3 DNA reads as TGTGCCAGCAGCGGTTCGACAGGCGGCTACACCTTC.

The V gene is TRBV9, the J gene TRBJ2-3; 9 bases are shared with TRBD2. The CDR3 contains 17 residues. After removal of 0 bases from V and 2 bases from J, the junction contained 7 bases not matched to a gene. From germline, CDR1 is SGDLS and CDR2 YYNGEE. CDR3 in amino acids: CASSVGALAGYTDTQYF. The CDR3 nucleotides are TGTGCCAGCAGCGTAGGGGCACTAGCGGGTTACACAGATACGCAGTATTTT.

In this sample, this clone turned up a few times. The V gene is TRBV28, the J gene TRBJ1-2, with TRBD1 matching 8 bases. This CDR3 has 14 residues. Germline assignment: CDR1 MDHEN and CDR2 SYDVKM. The trim removed 3 bases at V and 5 bases at J, leaving 5 bases unmatched. The CDR3 region has the DNA TGTGCCAGCAGTTTTGATCAGGGGGCATATGGCTACACCTTC. Amino acids: CASSFDQGAYGYTF.

The V and J genes are TRBV9 and TRBJ2-1; a possible D gene is TRBD1 (5 bases). Germline V lookup: CDR1 SGDLS, CDR2 YYNGEE. V was clipped by 4 bases and J by 0 bases, with 14 bases between them. The CDR3 totals 16 residues. CDR3 sequence reads: CASSRVGQGSYNEQFF. CDR3 DNA: TGTGCCAGCAGCCGCGTTGGCCAGGGCTCCTACAATGAGCAGTTCTTC.

CDR3 coding DNA: TGTGCCAGTAAAGGTTTGAGAGGGCCCTACAATGAGCAGTTCTTC. This translates into CASKGLRGPYNEQFF. The chain combines TRBV19 with TRBJ2-1; D might be TRBD2 (5 bases). Germline CDR1 and CDR2: LNHDA and SQIVND (reference sequence). V lost 7 bases and J 2 bases, leaving 15 bases between the germline ends. This CDR3 region has 15 residues.

This clone was seen a few times. The chain recombines TRBV28 with TRBJ2-2; 8 nucleotides line up with TRBD2. Germline assignment: CDR1 MDHEN and CDR2 SYDVKM. J gave up 3 bases and V 5 bases, and 8 bases lay outside the gene matches. This CDR3 is built from 16 residues. CDR3: CASSPLAGWHTGELFF. The DNA for the CDR3 is TGTGCCAGCAGTCCATTAGCGGGGTGGCACACCGGGGAGCTGTTTTTT.